This T cell receptor (beta chain) came from a study of blood T cells in healthy people across ages. CDR3 size: 16 residues. V lost 0 bases to trimming and J lost 3 bases, with 15 bases between them. Looked up from germline, CDR1 is LGHNA and CDR2 is YSLEER. This clonotype was seen a few times. Its antigen is as yet unknown. Overall study findings and caveats: Unsorted PBMCs ruled out conclusive naive versus antigen-experienced comparison.

Primed by a sample-barcoded 5' primer and a J-beta primer mix, a second PCR proceeded for about 6 to 12 cycles. Each cDNA molecule received a tag from a template-switch adaptor that had 12 random nucleotides. MiXCR was run by TCRdb on the 5' RACE reads, yielding one entry per CDR3 protein. The data contain 2 million or so distinct CDR3 sequences, approximately 50% of them seen just once; the ten biggest clones take up approximately 2%. The source material was blood. The chain links TRBV4-3 to TRBJ2-7, with unresolved D. The sequence was obtained from a woman between 40 and 50 years old in good health. The CDR3 nucleotides are TGCGCCAGCAGCCAAGATCGGGCCTTAGGGATCTACGAGCAGTACTTC. As protein: CASSQDRALGIYEQYF.